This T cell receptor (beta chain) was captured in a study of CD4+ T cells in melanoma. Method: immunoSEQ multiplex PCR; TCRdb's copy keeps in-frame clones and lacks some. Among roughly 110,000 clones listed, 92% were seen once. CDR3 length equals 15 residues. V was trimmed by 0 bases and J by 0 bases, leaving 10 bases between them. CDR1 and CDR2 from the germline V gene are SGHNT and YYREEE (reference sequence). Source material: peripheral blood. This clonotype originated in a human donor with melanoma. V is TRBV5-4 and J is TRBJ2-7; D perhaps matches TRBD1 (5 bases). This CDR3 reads CASSLGQLTSYEQYF. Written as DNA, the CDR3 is TGTGCCAGCAGCTTGGGACAGTTGACCTCCTACGAGCAGTACTTC.